One sample yielded the 18 T cell receptor beta chains listed below, sequenced in a study of T cells in Graves' hyperthyroidism and ophthalmopathy. Researchers amplified the TCR beta CDR3 regions from RNA transcripts. The HTBI primer set drove a first-round RT-PCR of the TCR CDR3. TCRdb re-called the multiplex PCR reads with MiXCR, one entry per CDR3 protein. Of some 570,000 distinct CDR3 sequences listed, 13% to 15% are singletons. The sample comprised blood. The receptors were gathered from a woman between 18 and 30 years old with Graves' ophthalmopathy.

This clonotype occurred many times. The chain recombines TRBV28 with TRBJ1-2; D is uncertain. In germline, CDR1 is MDHEN, CDR2 SYDVKM. This CDR3 is 12 amino acids long. The V end was cut by 6 bases, the J end by 5 bases, with 10 bases between. Here the CDR3 reads CASRADKYGYTF. The DNA for the CDR3 is TGTGCCAGCAGGGCTGACAAATATGGCTACACCTTC.

This clonotype was observed a few times. The chain joins TRBV29-1 to TRBJ2-2, with D perhaps matching TRBD1 or TRBD2 (6 bases each). V was clipped by 6 bases and J by 4 bases, with 18 bases between them. The V gene's germline CDR1 is SQVTM and CDR2 ANQGSEA. The CDR3 has 15 amino acids. CDR3 in amino acids: CSVAGHGVATGELFF. The CDR3 bases are TGCAGCGTCGCGGGACACGGAGTTGCCACCGGGGAGCTGTTTTTT.

This clonotype came up many times. The chain uses TRBV15 and TRBJ2-7; TRBD2 might be the D (5 bases). This CDR3 is 15 amino acids long. V gave up 1 base and J gave up 2 bases, with 12 bases separating them. Germline assignment: CDR1 LNHNV and CDR2 YYDKDF (reference sequence). CDR3 sequence (DNA): TGTGCCACCAGCAGAGCCGCGGGCGAGGCCTACGAGCAGTACTTC. Translating gives CATSRAAGEAYEQYF.

This clonotype was found a few times. This sequence joins TRBV25-1 and TRBJ1-2; D might be TRBD1 (6 bases). The ends were cut back, 0 bases at V and 7 bases at J, with 27 bases in the middle. The germline V gene encodes CDR1 MGHDK and CDR2 SYGVNS. The CDR3 covers 19 residues. The CDR3 bases are TGTGCCAGCAGTGAATATATCGAACCTCTTGGGGGGGCCGTGCGTGGCTACACCTTC. Translated: CASSEYIEPLGGAVRGYTF.

This clonotype was found many times. The rearrangement uses TRBV3-1 and TRBJ2-1; D is unresolved. Between the trimmed V and J ends, which lost 6 bases and 9 bases, there was a span of 6 bases. Germline CDR1 LGHDT, CDR2 YNNKEL (reference sequence). The CDR3 has 10 amino acids. CDR3 sequence: CASRHIEQFF. CDR3 DNA: TGTGCCAGCAGACATATTGAGCAGTTCTTC.

This clonotype was observed at least ten times. The chain uses TRBV20-1 and TRBJ2-5, with 9 bases lining up with TRBD2. Germline V gene sequence: CDR1 DFQATT, CDR2 SNEGSKA (reference sequence). V trimming: 7 bases; J trimming: 7 bases; junction bases outside the gene matches: 16. CDR3 length: 15 residues. In DNA form, the CDR3 reads TGCAGTGTCCGAAAGGCGGGAGGGCCCTCGGGGACCCAGTACTTC. It is translated as CSVRKAGGPSGTQYF.

In its sample, this clonotype was seen a few times. The CDR3: CASSYAGVTDTQYF. CDR3 DNA: TGTGCCAGCAGTTACGCGGGAGTGACAGATACGCAGTATTTT. The V call is TRBV6-1, the J call TRBJ2-3, with 7 bases fitting TRBD2. The germline gives CDR1 MNHNS, CDR2 SASEGT. V gave up 5 bases and J gave up 3 bases; unmatched junction bases: 5. The CDR3 extends over 14 amino acids.

This clonotype was seen at least ten times. This chain joins TRBV20-1 and TRBJ2-1; 8 bases align to TRBD2. Per germline, CDR1 DFQATT and CDR2 SNEGSKA (reference sequence). Losses at the gene ends were 3 bases for V and 7 bases for J; bases not matched to a gene: 5. CDR3 length: 13 residues. CDR3 DNA: TGCAGTGCTAGCCGGCTAGCGGGTAATGAGCAGTTCTTC. Its translation is CSASRLAGNEQFF.

This sequence joins TRBV5-4 and TRBJ2-3; D not certain. V lost 0 bases and J 8 bases, leaving 16 bases between the germline ends. The CDR3 totals 15 residues. Germline CDR1 SGHNT, CDR2 YYREEE (reference sequence). In DNA, the CDR3 is TGTGCCAGCAGCTTGGACGTGGCTTCGGAAGCTACGCAGTATTTT. This encodes CASSLDVASEATQYF.

This clonotype was seen repeatedly, ten times or more. The gene calls are TRBV2 and TRBJ1-4; D is ambiguous. The CDR3 has 13 amino acids. Germline CDR1 SNHLY, CDR2 FYNNEI. The V gene lost 7 bases and the J gene lost 8 bases, with 14 bases spanning the gap. CDR3: CASKDAGEEKLFF. DNA for the CDR3: TGTGCCAGCAAGGACGCCGGGGAGGAAAAACTGTTTTTT.

This clonotype was seen repeatedly, ten times or more. The chain links TRBV30 to TRBJ2-7, with TRBD1 as a possible D gene (5 bases). Between the trimmed V and J ends, which lost 0 bases and 3 bases, there was a span of 15 bases. The CDR3 runs to 15 residues. Germline CDR1 and CDR2: GTSNPN and SVGIG (reference sequence). CDR3 bases: TGTGCCTGGAGTGTACCTTCTGGACACAGCTACGAGCAGTACTTC. Its translation is CAWSVPSGHSYEQYF.

This clonotype occurred many times. The J gene is TRBJ2-5, the V gene TRBV6-1, with 15 bases that match TRBD2. Germline values: CDR1 MNHNS, CDR2 SASEGT. Trimming removed 6 bases from V and 6 bases from J; junction bases left unmatched: 5. The CDR3 has 15 amino acids. This chain's CDR3 is CASSYGTSGGQTQYF. The CDR3, as DNA: TGTGCCAGCAGCTATGGGACTAGCGGGGGGCAGACCCAGTACTTC.

In this sample, this clonotype turned up many times. The chain joins TRBV12-3 or TRBV12-4 to TRBJ1-1; D gene uncertain. V gave up 8 bases and J gave up 1 base, with 8 bases separating them. The CDR3 is made up of 12 amino acids. CDR3 amino acids: CASPDSNTEAFF. The CDR3 DNA is TGTGCCAGCCCAGATTCGAACACTGAAGCTTTCTTT.

This clonotype appeared a few times. The chain uses TRBV27 and TRBJ2-1; 9 bases are a match to TRBD2. J gave up 7 bases and V 6 bases, and 10 bases lay outside the gene matches. This CDR3 contains 15 residues. Per germline, CDR1 MNHEY and CDR2 SMNVEV (reference sequence). The CDR3 region has the DNA TGTGCCAGCAGACCCTTAGCGGGAGCCGAGAATGAGCAGTTCTTC. Amino acid sequence: CASRPLAGAENEQFF.

The chain recombines TRBV6-5 with TRBJ2-7, with 7 bases identical to TRBD2. Trimming took 3 bases from V and 0 from J; bases not matched to a gene: 11. This CDR3 comprises 17 residues. Germline values: CDR1 MNHEY, CDR2 SVGAGI. This CDR3 is CASSYDPAPGGSYEQYF. DNA for the CDR3: TGTGCCAGCAGTTATGACCCCGCTCCGGGGGGCTCCTACGAGCAGTACTTC.

This clonotype came up a few times. The chain is built from TRBV24-1 and TRBJ1-2; D not resolved. The CDR3 length is 15 residues. The V end lost 4 bases, the J end lost 5 bases, and 16 bases lay between the germline ends. Germline CDR1 KGHDR, CDR2 SFDVKD. In DNA, the CDR3 is TGTGCCACCAGTGACCCGAAAACGGGTGGTTATGGCTACACCTTC. Translation gives CATSDPKTGGYGYTF.

This clonotype was seen at least ten times. The chain is built from TRBV2 and TRBJ2-5, with 11 bases lining up with TRBD1. Per the germline V gene, CDR1 is SNHLY and CDR2 is FYNNEI. Unmatched junction bases numbered 4, after V lost 3 bases and J lost 4 bases. CDR3 length equals 15 residues. The CDR3 bases are TGTGCCAGCAGTGACGGACAGGGGGCTGTAGAGACCCAGTACTTC. Protein sequence: CASSDGQGAVETQYF.

This chain connects TRBV9 to TRBJ1-2; 10 nucleotides line up with TRBD1. There are 17 residues in the CDR3. V lost 4 bases and J lost 2; bases outside the gene matches: 11. CDR1 and CDR2 (germline): SGDLS, YYNGEE. The CDR3 bases are TGTGCCAGCAGCCCCGGGGGGGGGACAGGGGACAACTATGGCTACACCTTC. Translating it yields CASSPGGGTGDNYGYTF.